This T cell receptor beta chain was documented in a study of blood T cells in healthy people across ages. V lost 2 bases, J lost 4 bases, and 4 bases stayed unmatched. This CDR3 has 14 residues. Every donor provided 7.5 to 10 milliliters of peripheral blood. Every sample had a minimum of 7 million PBMCs isolated. Study outcomes and limitations: Naive CD4+ cell counts and diversity both ran higher in long-lived than in aged donors. No conclusive comparison of naive versus antigen-experienced cells was possible with unsorted PBMCs.

For the second PCR, which ran for 7 to 11 cycles, a sample-barcoded 5' primer and a J-beta primer mix were used. TCRdb recomputed calls from the 5' RACE reads with MiXCR, one row per CDR3 protein. The sample lists hundreds of thousands of distinct CDR3 sequences, roughly half occurring once. Remarks on this clonotype: The antigen remains unidentified.

This sequence joins TRBV12-3 or TRBV12-4 and TRBJ1-2, with 7 positions matching TRBD1. Material: blood. The TCR sequence derives from a woman aged 80 or older in good health. This CDR3 is CASSLQGVSYGYTF. The CDR3 DNA follows: TGTGCCAGCAGTTTACAGGGGGTCTCCTATGGCTACACCTTC.